The T cell receptor (beta chain) under discussion was sequenced for a study of yellow fever vaccine responses in identical twins. There are 14 residues in the CDR3. V shed 8 bases, J shed 0 bases, and the junction held 4 bases outside the gene matches. CDR1 is SQVTM, CDR2 ANQGSEA, per germline. TCRdb re-called the RT-PCR reads through MiXCR, storing one row per CDR3 protein. The sample lists 15,000 or so distinct CDR3 sequences; roughly 80% were seen once. The chain is built from TRBV29-1 and TRBJ2-1, with TRBD2 matching 10 bases. Sequenced here: T cells from blood (PBMCs), unsorted or a sorted subset (not recorded which), sampled before or after yellow fever vaccination (not recorded which). This TCR was recovered from a woman aged 18-30 years who received the yellow fever vaccine. The CDR3 loop is CSQLAGGSYNEQFF. The DNA for the CDR3 is TGCAGCCAATTAGCGGGGGGCTCCTACAATGAGCAGTTCTTC.